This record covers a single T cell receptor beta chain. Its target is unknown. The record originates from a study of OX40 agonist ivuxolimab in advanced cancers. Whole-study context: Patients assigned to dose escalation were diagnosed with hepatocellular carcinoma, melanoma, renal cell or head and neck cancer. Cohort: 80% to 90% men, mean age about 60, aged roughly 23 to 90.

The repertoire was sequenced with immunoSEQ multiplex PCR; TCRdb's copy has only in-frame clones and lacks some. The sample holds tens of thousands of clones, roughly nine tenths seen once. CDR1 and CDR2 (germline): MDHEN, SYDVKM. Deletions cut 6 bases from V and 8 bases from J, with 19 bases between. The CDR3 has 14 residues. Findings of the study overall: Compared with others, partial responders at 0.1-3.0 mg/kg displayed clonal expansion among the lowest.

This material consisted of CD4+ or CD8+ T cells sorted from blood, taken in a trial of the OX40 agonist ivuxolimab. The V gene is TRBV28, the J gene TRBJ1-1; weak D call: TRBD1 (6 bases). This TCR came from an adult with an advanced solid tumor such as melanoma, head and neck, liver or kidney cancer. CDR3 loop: CASREEGQMVEAFF. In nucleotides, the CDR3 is TGTGCCAGCAGAGAGGAAGGACAGATGGTGGAAGCTTTCTTT.